The entry that follows covers one T cell receptor (beta chain) sequence. The antigen remains unidentified. These data belong to a study of blood T cells in healthy people across ages. Study outcomes and limitations: No one knew whether donors had CMV, which possibly confounded expanded clonotype changes.

A sample-barcoded 5' primer and a J-beta primer mix were used in a second PCR of about 7 to 12 cycles. CDR3-containing paired-end reads numbered at least 2.5 million in each sample. TCRdb ran MiXCR on the 5' RACE reads and lists one entry per CDR3 protein. This table has 750,000 or so distinct CDR3 sequences, roughly 25% appearing once. Trimming removed 0 bases from V and 6 bases from J; junction bases left unmatched: 5. This CDR3 region has 15 residues. Germline V gene data show CDR1 as LGHNA and CDR2 as YSLEER. The sample also formed part of further work on T cells of mothers and their children.

Sequencing used blood. This TCR came from a boy aged 10-17 years in good health. The rearrangement joins TRBV4-3 to TRBJ2-3, with 8 bases matching TRBD2. The CDR3: CASSQDQPGGDTQYF. The CDR3 DNA is TGCGCCAGCAGCCAAGATCAACCGGGGGGGGATACGCAGTATTTT.